A selection of T cell receptor beta chains follows, all from one sample in a study of blood T cell repertoires in COVID-19. Using immunoSEQ multiplex PCR, the repertoire was profiled, and TCRdb retains in-frame clones only, with some absent. The table lists roughly 400,000 clones, 70% to 90% of them singletons. The source material was PBMCs or T cells enriched from blood (not recorded which). These receptors all come from a woman between 18 and 30 years old who had been exposed to COVID-19. The CDR3 runs from the conserved cysteine through the conserved F or W. D genes are given only for firm matches. Where a row states a size, it is once, few, many or the class of an expanded clone; other rows omit it.

j_gene: TRBJ1-2
d_gene: NA
abundance: few
v_gene: TRBV28
CDR3nt: TGTGCCAGCAGTTTATCCCCAGGAGGTAACTATGGCTACACCTTC
CDR3aa: CASSLSPGGNYGYTF

j_gene: TRBJ1-5
d_gene: TRBD1
abundance: NA
v_gene: TRBV7-8
CDR3nt: TGTGCCAGCAGCGATCACAGGGGTTCGGGGCAGCCCCAGCATTTT
CDR3aa: CASSDHRGSGQPQHF

j_gene: TRBJ2-7
d_gene: TRBD1
abundance: NA
v_gene: TRBV3-1/TRBV3-2
CDR3nt: TGTGCCAGCAGCCAAGCAGGGGGCGGCGACGAGCAGTACTTC
CDR3aa: CASSQAGGGDEQYF

j_gene: TRBJ2-1
d_gene: TRBD2
abundance: NA
v_gene: TRBV28
CDR3nt: TGTGCCAGCAGTCCGAGCGGGAGCATCAACAATGAGCAGTTCTTC
CDR3aa: CASSPSGSINNEQFF

j_gene: TRBJ2-1
d_gene: TRBD2
abundance: NA
v_gene: TRBV6-5
CDR3nt: TGTGCCAGCAGTACTAGACTAGCGGGGTACAATGAGCAGTTCTTC
CDR3aa: CASSTRLAGYNEQFF

j_gene: TRBJ2-7
d_gene: NA
abundance: NA
v_gene: TRBV18
CDR3nt: TGTGCCAGCTCACCACGGGGCTCAACCTACGAGCAGTACTTC
CDR3aa: CASSPRGSTYEQYF

j_gene: TRBJ2-3
d_gene: NA
abundance: NA
v_gene: TRBV13
CDR3nt: TGTGCCAGCAGAAGCGGAGATACGCAGTATTTT
CDR3aa: CASRSGDTQYF

j_gene: TRBJ1-2
d_gene: NA
abundance: once
v_gene: TRBV5-4
CDR3nt: TGTGCCAGCAGTCACGTAGAGGGCTATGGCTACACCTTC
CDR3aa: CASSHVEGYGYTF

j_gene: TRBJ2-1
d_gene: TRBD2
abundance: NA
v_gene: TRBV10-2
CDR3nt: TGCGCCAGCACGGGACTAGCGGGAATTAATGAGCAGTTCTTC
CDR3aa: CASTGLAGINEQFF

j_gene: TRBJ2-1
d_gene: TRBD2
abundance: NA
v_gene: TRBV13
CDR3nt: TGTGCCAGCAGCTCAACCCGGACTAGCGGGTTGGATGAGCAGTTCTTC
CDR3aa: CASSSTRTSGLDEQFF

j_gene: TRBJ1-1
d_gene: TRBD1
abundance: NA
v_gene: TRBV14
CDR3nt: TGTGCCAGCAGCCAAAGAAACTTGGGGACAGGCTCGAGACAAGCTTTCTTT
CDR3aa: CASSQRNLGTGSRQAFF

j_gene: TRBJ1-1
d_gene: NA
abundance: NA
v_gene: TRBV27
CDR3nt: TGTGCCAGCAGTCTACGGGTAGGGGCAGGGCCTTTGAACACTGAAGCTTTCTTT
CDR3aa: CASSLRVGAGPLNTEAFF

j_gene: TRBJ2-5
d_gene: TRBD1
abundance: NA
v_gene: TRBV7-9
CDR3nt: TGTGCCAGCAGCCGCTCGGACAGGGGGGTTGGCGAGACCCAGTACTTC
CDR3aa: CASSRSDRGVGETQYF

j_gene: TRBJ2-7
d_gene: TRBD1
abundance: NA
v_gene: TRBV28
CDR3nt: TGTGCCAGCAGTTTGCCCGGACAGGGTGAACTCTACGAGCAGTACTTC
CDR3aa: CASSLPGQGELYEQYF

j_gene: TRBJ1-5
d_gene: TRBD1
abundance: NA
v_gene: TRBV28
CDR3nt: TGTGCCAGCAGTACTCCGACAGGGGGAGGTGGCCAGCCCCAGCATTTT
CDR3aa: CASSTPTGGGGQPQHF

j_gene: TRBJ1-3
d_gene: NA
abundance: NA
v_gene: TRBV2
CDR3nt: TGTGCCAGCAGTGCACATAACTCTGGAAACACCATATATTTT
CDR3aa: CASSAHNSGNTIYF

j_gene: TRBJ2-7
d_gene: NA
abundance: NA
v_gene: TRBV9
CDR3nt: TGTGCCAGCAGCGGACGGACAGCTTCTACGTACGAGCAGTACTTC
CDR3aa: CASSGRTASTYEQYF

j_gene: TRBJ1-2
d_gene: TRBD1
abundance: NA
v_gene: TRBV5-1
CDR3nt: TGCGCCAGCAGCTCGGACAGGGGCGGCTACACCTTC
CDR3aa: CASSSDRGGYTF

j_gene: TRBJ2-7
d_gene: TRBD2
abundance: NA
v_gene: TRBV4-1
CDR3nt: TGCGCCAGCAGCCAAACTAGCGGGGACTACGAGCAGTACTTC
CDR3aa: CASSQTSGDYEQYF

j_gene: TRBJ2-3
d_gene: TRBD2
abundance: NA
v_gene: TRBV13
CDR3nt: TGTGCCAGCAGCTTAGGCCGCGCGCGGGAGCAAAGGAATACGCAGTATTTT
CDR3aa: CASSLGRAREQRNTQYF

j_gene: TRBJ2-3
d_gene: NA
abundance: NA
v_gene: TRBV9
CDR3nt: TGTGCCAGCAGCCAGGGGAGGGCTAGTACAGATACGCAGTATTTT
CDR3aa: CASSQGRASTDTQYF

j_gene: TRBJ2-7
d_gene: NA
abundance: once
v_gene: TRBV14
CDR3nt: TGTGCCAGCAGCCAAGGCGGCTACGAGCAGTACTTC
CDR3aa: CASSQGGYEQYF

j_gene: TRBJ2-1
d_gene: TRBD1
abundance: NA
v_gene: TRBV4-2
CDR3nt: TGTGCCAGCAGCCCGAACACAGGGGCTTACTCCTACAATGAGCAGTTCTTC
CDR3aa: CASSPNTGAYSYNEQFF

j_gene: TRBJ2-7
d_gene: NA
abundance: NA
v_gene: TRBV6-5
CDR3nt: TGTGCCAGCAGTTACATTCGGGGCTACGAGCAGTACTTC
CDR3aa: CASSYIRGYEQYF

j_gene: TRBJ1-2
d_gene: NA
abundance: NA
v_gene: TRBV14
CDR3nt: TGTGCCAGCAGCCAAGAGGCAGGGCCGGCGGGCTACACCTTC
CDR3aa: CASSQEAGPAGYTF

j_gene: TRBJ2-7
d_gene: NA
abundance: NA
v_gene: TRBV10-1
CDR3nt: TGCGCCAGCAGTGGGGTTCTACAGGGCTACTACGAGCAGTACTTC
CDR3aa: CASSGVLQGYYEQYF

j_gene: TRBJ2-6
d_gene: NA
abundance: NA
v_gene: TRBV11-2
CDR3nt: TGTGCCAGCAGCTTAACTAGGAGGCCGGACTCTGGGGCCAACGTCCTGACTTTC
CDR3aa: CASSLTRRPDSGANVLTF

j_gene: TRBJ1-2
d_gene: TRBD1
abundance: NA
v_gene: TRBV20-1
CDR3nt: TGCAGTGCTAGTTCAGGGGGCAACTATGGCTACACCTTC
CDR3aa: CSASSGGNYGYTF